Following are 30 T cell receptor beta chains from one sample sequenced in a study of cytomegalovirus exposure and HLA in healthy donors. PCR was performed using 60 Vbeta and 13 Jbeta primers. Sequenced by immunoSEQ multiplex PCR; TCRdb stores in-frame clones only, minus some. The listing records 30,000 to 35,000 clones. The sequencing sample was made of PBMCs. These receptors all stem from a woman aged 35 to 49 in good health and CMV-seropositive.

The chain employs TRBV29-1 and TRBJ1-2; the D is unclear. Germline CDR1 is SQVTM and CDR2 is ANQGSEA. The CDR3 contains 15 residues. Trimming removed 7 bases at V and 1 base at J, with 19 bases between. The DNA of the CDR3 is TGCAGCGCCGGTGGTAGCAGCTTGGTTAACTATGGCTACACCTTC. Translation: CSAGGSSLVNYGYTF.

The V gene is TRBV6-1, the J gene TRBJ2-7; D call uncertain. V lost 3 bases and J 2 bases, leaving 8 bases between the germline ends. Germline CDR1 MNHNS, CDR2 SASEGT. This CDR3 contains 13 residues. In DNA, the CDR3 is TGTGCCAGCAGTGACAGGCCCCCCTACGAGCAGTACTTC. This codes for CASSDRPPYEQYF.

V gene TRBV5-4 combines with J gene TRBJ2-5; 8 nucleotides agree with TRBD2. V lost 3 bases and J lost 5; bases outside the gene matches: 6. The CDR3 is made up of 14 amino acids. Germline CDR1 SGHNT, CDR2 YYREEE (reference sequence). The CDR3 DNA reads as TGTGCCAGCAGCTCCAGCGGGAGCCGCGAGACCCAGTACTTC. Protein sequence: CASSSSGSRETQYF.

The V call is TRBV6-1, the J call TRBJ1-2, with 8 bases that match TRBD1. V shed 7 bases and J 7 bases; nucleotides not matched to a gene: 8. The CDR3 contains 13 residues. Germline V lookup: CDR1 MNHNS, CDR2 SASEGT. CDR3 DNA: TGTGCCAGCAAGGTGACAGGGGATCGTGGCTACACCTTC. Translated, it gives CASKVTGDRGYTF.

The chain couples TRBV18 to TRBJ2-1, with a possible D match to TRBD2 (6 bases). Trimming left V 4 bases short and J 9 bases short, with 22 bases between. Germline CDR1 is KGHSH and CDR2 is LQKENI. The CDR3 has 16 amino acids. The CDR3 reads CASSLLAGSSYGEQFF. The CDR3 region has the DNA TGTGCCAGCTCACTTCTTGCGGGAAGCTCATATGGTGAGCAGTTCTTC.

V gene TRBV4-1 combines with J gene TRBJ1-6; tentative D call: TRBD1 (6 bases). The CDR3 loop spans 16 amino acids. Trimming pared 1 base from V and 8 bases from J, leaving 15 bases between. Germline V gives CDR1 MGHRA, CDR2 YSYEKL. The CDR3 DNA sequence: TGCGCCAGCAGCCAAGGAGGTGGCAGGGGAGATTCACCCCTCCACTTT. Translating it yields CASSQGGGRGDSPLHF.

The CDR3 DNA is TGTGCCTACCAACGGGCTAGCAGTTCCTACGAGCAGTACTTC. Translated: CAYQRASSSYEQYF. The chain joins TRBV30 to TRBJ2-7; possible D gene TRBD2, 5 bases. The V and J ends lost 7 bases and 1 base respectively, with 17 bases between them. The CDR3 has 14 amino acids. Germline V gives CDR1 GTSNPN, CDR2 SVGIG (reference sequence).

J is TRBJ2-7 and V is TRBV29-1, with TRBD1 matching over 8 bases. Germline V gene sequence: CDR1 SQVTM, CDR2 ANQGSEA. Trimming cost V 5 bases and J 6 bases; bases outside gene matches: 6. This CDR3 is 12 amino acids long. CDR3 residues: CSVSYGQGEQYF. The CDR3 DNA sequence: TGCAGCGTTAGCTATGGACAGGGCGAGCAGTACTTC.

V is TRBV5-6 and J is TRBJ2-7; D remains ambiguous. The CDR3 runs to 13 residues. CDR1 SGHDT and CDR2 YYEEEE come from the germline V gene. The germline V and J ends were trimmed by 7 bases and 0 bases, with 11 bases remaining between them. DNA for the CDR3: TGTGCCAGCTCCACAGTGAGCTCCTACGAGCAGTACTTC. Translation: CASSTVSSYEQYF.

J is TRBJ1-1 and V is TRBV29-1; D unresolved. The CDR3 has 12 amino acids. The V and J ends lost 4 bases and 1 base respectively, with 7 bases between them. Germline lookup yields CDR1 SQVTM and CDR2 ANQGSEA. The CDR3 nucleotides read TGCAGCGTTGTTCTAGGGAACACTGAAGCTTTCTTT. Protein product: CSVVLGNTEAFF.

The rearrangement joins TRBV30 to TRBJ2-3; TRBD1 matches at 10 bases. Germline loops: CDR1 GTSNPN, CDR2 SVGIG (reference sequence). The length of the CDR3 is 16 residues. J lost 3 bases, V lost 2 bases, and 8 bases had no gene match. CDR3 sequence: CAWSLTGGVSTDTQYF. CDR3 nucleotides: TGTGCCTGGAGTCTGACAGGGGGCGTTTCAACAGATACGCAGTATTTT.

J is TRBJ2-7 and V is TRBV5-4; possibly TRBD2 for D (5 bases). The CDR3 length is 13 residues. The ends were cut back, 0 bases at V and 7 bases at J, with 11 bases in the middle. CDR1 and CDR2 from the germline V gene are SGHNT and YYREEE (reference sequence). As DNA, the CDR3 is TGTGCCAGCAGCTTGGATGAGAGCGGAGAGCAGTACTTC. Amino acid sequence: CASSLDESGEQYF.

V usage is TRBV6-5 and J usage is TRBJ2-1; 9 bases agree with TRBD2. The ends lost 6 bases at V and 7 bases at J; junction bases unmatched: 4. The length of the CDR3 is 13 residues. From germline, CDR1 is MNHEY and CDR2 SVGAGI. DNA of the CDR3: TGTGCCAGCAGAGGACTAGCGTCGAATGAGCAGTTCTTC. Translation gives CASRGLASNEQFF.

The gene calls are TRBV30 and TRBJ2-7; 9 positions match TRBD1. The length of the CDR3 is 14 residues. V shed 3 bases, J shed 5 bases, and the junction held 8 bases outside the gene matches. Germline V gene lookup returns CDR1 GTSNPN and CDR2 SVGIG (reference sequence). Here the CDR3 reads CAWSPIGTGNEQYF. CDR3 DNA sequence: TGTGCCTGGAGCCCGATCGGGACAGGGAACGAGCAGTACTTC.

CDR3 residues: CASSSLYRGGNTEAFF. CDR3 nucleotides: TGTGCCAGCAGCTCACTGTATAGGGGAGGGAACACTGAAGCTTTCTTT. The chain employs TRBV5-6 and TRBJ1-1, with a weak D call TRBD1 (5 bases). Looked up from germline, CDR1 is SGHDT and CDR2 is YYEEEE. Trimming left V 3 bases short and J 1 base short, with 16 bases between. The CDR3 contains 16 residues.

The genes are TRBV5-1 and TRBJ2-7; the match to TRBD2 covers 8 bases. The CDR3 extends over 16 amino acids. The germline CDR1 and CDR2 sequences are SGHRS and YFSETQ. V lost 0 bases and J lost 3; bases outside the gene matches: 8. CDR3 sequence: CASSLAGREGRYEQYF. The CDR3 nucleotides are TGCGCCAGCAGCTTGGCCGGTCGGGAGGGCCGCTACGAGCAGTACTTC. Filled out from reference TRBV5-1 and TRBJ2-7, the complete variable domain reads KAGVTQTPRYLIKTRGQQVTLSCSPISGHRSVSWYQQTPGQGLQFLFEYFSETQRNKGNFPGRFSGRQFSNSRSEMNVSTLELGDSALYLCASSLAGREGRYEQYFGPGTRLTVT.

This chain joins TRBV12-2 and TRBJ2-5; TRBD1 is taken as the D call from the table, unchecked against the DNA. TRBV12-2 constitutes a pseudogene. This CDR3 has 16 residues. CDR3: CASRLGQGRPGETQYF. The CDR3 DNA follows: TGTGCAAGTCGCTTAGGACAGGGGCGGCCAGGGGAGACCCAGTACTTC.

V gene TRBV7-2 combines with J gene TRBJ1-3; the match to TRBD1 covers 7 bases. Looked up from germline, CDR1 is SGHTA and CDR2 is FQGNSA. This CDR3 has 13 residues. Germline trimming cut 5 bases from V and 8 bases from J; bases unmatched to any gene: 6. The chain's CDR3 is CASSTRQGYTIYF. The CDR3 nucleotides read TGTGCCAGCAGCACAAGACAGGGCTACACCATATATTTT.

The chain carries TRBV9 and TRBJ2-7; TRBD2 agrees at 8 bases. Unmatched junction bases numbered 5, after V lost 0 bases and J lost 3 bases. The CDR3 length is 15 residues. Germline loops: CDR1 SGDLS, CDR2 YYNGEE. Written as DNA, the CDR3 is TGTGCCAGCAGCGTAGTCCCAGCGGGGGTCTACGAGCAGTACTTC. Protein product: CASSVVPAGVYEQYF.

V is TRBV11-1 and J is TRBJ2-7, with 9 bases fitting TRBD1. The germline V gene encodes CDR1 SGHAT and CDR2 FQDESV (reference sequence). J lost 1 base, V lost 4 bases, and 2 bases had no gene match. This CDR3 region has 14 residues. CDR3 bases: TGTGCCAGCAGCTGGGGACAGGGATCCTACGAGCAGTACTTC. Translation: CASSWGQGSYEQYF.

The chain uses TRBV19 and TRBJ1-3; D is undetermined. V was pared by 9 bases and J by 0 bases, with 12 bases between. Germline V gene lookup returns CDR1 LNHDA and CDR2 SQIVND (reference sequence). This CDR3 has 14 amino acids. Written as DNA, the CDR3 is TGTGCCAGCACTAACGTTGTCTCTGGAAACACCATATATTTT. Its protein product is CASTNVVSGNTIYF.

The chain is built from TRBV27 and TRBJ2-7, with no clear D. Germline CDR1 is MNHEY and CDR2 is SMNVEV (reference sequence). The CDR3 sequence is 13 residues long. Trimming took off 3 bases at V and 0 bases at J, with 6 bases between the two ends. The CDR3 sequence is CASSFTGSYEQYF. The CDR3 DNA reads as TGTGCCAGCAGTTTTACTGGCTCCTACGAGCAGTACTTC.

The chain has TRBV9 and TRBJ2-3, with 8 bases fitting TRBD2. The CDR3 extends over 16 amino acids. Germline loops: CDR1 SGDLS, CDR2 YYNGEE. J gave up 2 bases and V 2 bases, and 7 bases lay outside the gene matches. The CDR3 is CASSVLSGKPTDTQYF. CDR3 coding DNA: TGTGCCAGCAGCGTCCTTAGCGGGAAGCCCACAGATACGCAGTATTTT.

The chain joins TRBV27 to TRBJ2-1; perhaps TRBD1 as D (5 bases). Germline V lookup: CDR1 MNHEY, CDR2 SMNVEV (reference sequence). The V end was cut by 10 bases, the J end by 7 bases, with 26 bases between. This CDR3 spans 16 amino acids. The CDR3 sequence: CATASPRDKGINEQFF. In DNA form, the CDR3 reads TGTGCCACCGCGTCCCCCAGGGATAAGGGTATTAATGAGCAGTTCTTC.

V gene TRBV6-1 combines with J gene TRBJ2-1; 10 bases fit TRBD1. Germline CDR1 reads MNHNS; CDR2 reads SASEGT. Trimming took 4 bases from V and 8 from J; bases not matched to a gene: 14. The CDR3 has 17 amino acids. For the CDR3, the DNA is TGTGCCAGCAGTGTTTCCCGGGGACAGGGGAGGTTGCATGAGCAGTTCTTC. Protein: CASSVSRGQGRLHEQFF.

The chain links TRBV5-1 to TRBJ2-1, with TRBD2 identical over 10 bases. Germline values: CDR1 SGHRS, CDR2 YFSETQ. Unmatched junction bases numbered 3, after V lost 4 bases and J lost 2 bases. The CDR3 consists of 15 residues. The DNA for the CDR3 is TGCGCCAGCAGCCTTACTAGCGGGACCTACAATGAGCAGTTCTTC. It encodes CASSLTSGTYNEQFF.

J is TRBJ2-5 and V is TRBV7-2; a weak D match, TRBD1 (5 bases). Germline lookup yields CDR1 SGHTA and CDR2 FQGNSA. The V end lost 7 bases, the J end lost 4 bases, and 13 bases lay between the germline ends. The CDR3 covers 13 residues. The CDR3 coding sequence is TGTGCCAGCACCACTCTAGGGGTAGAGACCCAGTACTTC. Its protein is CASTTLGVETQYF.

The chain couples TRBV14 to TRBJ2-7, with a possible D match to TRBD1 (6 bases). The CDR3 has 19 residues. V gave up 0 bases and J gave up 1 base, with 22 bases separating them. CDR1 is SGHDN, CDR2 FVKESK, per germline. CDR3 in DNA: TGTGCCAGCAGCCAAGAAGTATTTCCGGGTTGGACAGAATCCTACGAGCAGTACTTC. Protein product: CASSQEVFPGWTESYEQYF.

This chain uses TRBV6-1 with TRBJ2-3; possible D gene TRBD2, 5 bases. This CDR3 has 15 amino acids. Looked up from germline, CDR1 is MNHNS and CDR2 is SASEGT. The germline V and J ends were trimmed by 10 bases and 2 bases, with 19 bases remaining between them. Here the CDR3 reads CANNPGGLHTDTQYF. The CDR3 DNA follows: TGTGCCAACAACCCTGGCGGGTTACACACAGATACGCAGTATTTT.

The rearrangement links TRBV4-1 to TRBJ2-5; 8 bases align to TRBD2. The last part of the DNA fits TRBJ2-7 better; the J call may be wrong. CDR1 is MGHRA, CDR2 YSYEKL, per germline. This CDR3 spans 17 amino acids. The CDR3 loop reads CASSQDRGSGAPYEQYF. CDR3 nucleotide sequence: TGCGCCAGCAGCCAAGATCGGGGTAGCGGGGCTCCCTACGAGCAGTACTTC.